This T cell receptor beta chain was identified during a study of cytomegalovirus exposure and HLA in healthy donors. CDR3 size: 15 residues. Germline lookup yields CDR1 SGHKS and CDR2 YYEKEE (reference sequence). Unmatched junction bases numbered 10, after V lost 4 bases and J lost 6 bases. PCR amplification relied on 60 Vbeta primers (plus 13 Jbeta primers). Authors' data handling: Per a later analysis, the number of unique TCR beta chains was about 80 million, of which about 11 million were shared. Only in-frame clones appear in the TCRdb table, and some are missing; sequencing was by immunoSEQ multiplex PCR. D and trimming come from the DNA, and the V and J calls and clone size come from that table. The table includes approximately 150,000 clones, around two thirds detected once. Findings and limits, study-wide: Presence/absence analysis assumed near-uniform sequencing depth across donors.

Note on this clone: Its antigen is still unknown.

The sequencing sample was made of PBMCs. The chain carries TRBV5-5 and TRBJ2-1, with TRBD2 matching over 7 bases. The source is a young man in good health and CMV-seropositive. For the CDR3, the DNA is TGTGCCAGCAGCCGCCAGAACGCGGGAGTCAATGAGCAGTTCTTC. Its translation is CASSRQNAGVNEQFF.